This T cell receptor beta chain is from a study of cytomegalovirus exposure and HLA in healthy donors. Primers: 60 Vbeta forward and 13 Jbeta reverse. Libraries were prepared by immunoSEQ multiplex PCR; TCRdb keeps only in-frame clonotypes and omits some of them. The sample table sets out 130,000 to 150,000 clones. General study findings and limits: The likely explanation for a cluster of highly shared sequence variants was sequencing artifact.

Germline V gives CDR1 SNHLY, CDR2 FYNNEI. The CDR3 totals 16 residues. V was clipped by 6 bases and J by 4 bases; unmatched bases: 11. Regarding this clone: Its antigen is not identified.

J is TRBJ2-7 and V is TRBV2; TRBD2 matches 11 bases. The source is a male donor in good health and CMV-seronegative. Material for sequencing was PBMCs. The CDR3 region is CASRVAGGPTGYEQYF. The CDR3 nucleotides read TGTGCCAGCAGGGTAGCGGGAGGGCCTACGGGTTACGAGCAGTACTTC.